This record concerns one T cell receptor (beta chain) sequence. Its antigen is not identified. The germline CDR1 and CDR2 sequences are MNHNY and SVGAGI (reference sequence). V lost 2 bases, J lost 2 bases, and 10 bases lay in between. This CDR3 spans 14 amino acids. This sample stems from a study of PD-1 blockade in classical Hodgkin lymphoma. Study findings and constraints: CD4+ TCR diversity, unlike CD8+, climbed significantly by C4D1. Whatever underlies the repertoire differences (possibly disease activity or prior therapy) remains undefined. According to reports, newly diagnosed patients had lower baseline TCR diversity than healthy donors, and relapsed/refractory patients had lower baseline TCR diversity still.

Every single patient, without exception, relapsed after autologous stem cell transplantation, and brentuximab vedotin exposure varied. Isolation of CD4+ T cells from thawed PBMCs was performed by magnetic negative selection. Profiling relied on immunoSEQ multiplex PCR, and the TCRdb table lists in-frame clones only, not all of them. The sample shows about 35,000 clones, about nine tenths of them seen only once. The chain has TRBV6-6 and TRBJ2-7; D call uncertain. The sequencing here drew on CD4+ T cells from blood, taken at baseline. The sequence derives from a human donor with classical Hodgkin lymphoma. The chain's CDR3 is CASSYARSTYEQYF. DNA of the CDR3: TGTGCCAGCAGTTACGCCCGAAGTACCTACGAGCAGTACTTC.